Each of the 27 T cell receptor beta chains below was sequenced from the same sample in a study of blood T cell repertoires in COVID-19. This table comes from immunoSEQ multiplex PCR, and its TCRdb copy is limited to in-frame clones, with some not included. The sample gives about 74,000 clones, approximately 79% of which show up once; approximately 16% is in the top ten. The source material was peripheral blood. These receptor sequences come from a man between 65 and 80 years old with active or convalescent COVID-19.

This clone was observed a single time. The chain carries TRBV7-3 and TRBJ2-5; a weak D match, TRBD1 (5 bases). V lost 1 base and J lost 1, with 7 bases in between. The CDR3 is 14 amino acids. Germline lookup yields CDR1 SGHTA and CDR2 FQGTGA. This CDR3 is CASSLRGSQETQYF. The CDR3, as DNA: TGTGCCAGCAGCTTAAGGGGCAGCCAAGAGACCCAGTACTTC.

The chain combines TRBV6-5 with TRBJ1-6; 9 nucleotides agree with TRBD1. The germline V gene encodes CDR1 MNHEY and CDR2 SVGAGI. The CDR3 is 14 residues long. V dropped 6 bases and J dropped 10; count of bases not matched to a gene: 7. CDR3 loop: CASRMGQGGSPLHF. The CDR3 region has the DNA TGTGCCAGCAGGATGGGACAGGGAGGATCACCCCTCCACTTT.

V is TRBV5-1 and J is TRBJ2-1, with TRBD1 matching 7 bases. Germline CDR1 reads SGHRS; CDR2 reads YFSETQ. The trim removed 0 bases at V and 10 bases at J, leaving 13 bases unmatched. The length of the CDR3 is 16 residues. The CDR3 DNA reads TGCGCCAGCAGCTTGGGTCCGGGACAGATTTCTCTAGAGCAGTTCTTC. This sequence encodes CASSLGPGQISLEQFF.

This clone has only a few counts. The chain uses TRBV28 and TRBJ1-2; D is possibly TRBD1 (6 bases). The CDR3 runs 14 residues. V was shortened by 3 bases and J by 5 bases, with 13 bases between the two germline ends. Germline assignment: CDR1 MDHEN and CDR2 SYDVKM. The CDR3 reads CASSFSVGGYGYTF. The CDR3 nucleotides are TGTGCCAGCAGTTTTTCGGTAGGGGGTTATGGCTACACCTTC.

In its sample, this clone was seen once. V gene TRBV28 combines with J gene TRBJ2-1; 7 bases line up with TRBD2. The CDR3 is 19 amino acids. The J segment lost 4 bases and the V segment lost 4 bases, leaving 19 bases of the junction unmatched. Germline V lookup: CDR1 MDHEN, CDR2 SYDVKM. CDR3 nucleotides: TGTGCCAGCAGTTCCCAATCCCCTTGGACGGGGGGACTTTACAATGAGCAGTTCTTC. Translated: CASSSQSPWTGGLYNEQFF.

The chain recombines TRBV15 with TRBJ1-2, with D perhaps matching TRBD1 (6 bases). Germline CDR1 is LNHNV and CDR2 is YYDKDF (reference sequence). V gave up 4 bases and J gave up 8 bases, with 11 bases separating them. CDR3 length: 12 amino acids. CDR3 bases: TGTGCCACCAGCAAAACAGGGCTCGGCTACACCTTC. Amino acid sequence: CATSKTGLGYTF.

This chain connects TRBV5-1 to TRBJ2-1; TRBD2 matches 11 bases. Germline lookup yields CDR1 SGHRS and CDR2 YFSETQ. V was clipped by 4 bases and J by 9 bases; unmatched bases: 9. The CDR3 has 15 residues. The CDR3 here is CASSRPGLADSEQFF. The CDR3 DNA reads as TGCGCCAGCAGCCGACCGGGACTAGCGGACAGTGAGCAGTTCTTC.

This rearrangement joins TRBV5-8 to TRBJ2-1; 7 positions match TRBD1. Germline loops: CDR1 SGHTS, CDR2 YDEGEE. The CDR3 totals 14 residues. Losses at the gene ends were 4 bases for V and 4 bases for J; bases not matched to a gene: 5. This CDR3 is CASSHRDRYNEQFF. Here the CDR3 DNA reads TGTGCCAGCAGCCACCGGGACAGATACAATGAGCAGTTCTTC.

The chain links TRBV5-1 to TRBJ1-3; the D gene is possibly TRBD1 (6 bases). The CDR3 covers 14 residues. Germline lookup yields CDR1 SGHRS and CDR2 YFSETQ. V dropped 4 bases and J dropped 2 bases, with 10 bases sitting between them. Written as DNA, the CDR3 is TGCGCCAGCAGCCTCGACAGGACTGGAAACACCATATATTTT. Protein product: CASSLDRTGNTIYF.

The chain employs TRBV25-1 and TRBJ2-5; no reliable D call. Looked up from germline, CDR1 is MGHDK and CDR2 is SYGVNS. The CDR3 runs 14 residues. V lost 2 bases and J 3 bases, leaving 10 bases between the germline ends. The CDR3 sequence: CASSETLREETQYF. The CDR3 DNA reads TGTGCCAGCAGTGAAACTCTTCGGGAAGAGACCCAGTACTTC.

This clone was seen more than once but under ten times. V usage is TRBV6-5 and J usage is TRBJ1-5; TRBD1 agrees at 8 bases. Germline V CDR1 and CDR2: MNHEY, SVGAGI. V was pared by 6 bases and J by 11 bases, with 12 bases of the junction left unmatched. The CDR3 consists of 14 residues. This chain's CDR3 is CASRPEAGDRTQHF. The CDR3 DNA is TGTGCCAGCAGACCCGAAGCAGGGGACAGGACCCAGCATTTT.

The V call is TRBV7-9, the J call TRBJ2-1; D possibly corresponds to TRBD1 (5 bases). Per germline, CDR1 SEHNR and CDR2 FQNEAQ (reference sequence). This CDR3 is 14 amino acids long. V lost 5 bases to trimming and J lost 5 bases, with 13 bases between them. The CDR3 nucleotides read TGTGCCAGCAGCCCCCTCGTACAGGACAATGAGCAGTTCTTC. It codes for CASSPLVQDNEQFF.

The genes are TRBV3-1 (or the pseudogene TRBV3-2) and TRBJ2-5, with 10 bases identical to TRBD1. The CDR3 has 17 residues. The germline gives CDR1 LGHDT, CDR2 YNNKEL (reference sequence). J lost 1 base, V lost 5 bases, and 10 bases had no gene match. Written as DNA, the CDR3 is TGTGCCAGCAGCGCCAGGCTCGGGACAGGGGCCCAAGAGACCCAGTACTTC. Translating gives CASSARLGTGAQETQYF.

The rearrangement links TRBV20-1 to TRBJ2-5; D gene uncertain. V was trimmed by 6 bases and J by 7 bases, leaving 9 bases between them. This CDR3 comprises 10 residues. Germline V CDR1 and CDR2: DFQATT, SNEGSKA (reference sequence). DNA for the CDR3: TGCAGTGCCAGCCTAGGGACCCAGTACTTC. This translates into CSASLGTQYF.

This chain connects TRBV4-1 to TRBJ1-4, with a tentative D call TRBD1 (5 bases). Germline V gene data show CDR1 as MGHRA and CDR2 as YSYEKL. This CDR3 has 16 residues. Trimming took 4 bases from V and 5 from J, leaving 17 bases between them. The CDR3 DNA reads TGCGCCAGCAGCCCTGGAGGGAGCGGGACCAATGAAAAACTGTTTTTT. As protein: CASSPGGSGTNEKLFF.

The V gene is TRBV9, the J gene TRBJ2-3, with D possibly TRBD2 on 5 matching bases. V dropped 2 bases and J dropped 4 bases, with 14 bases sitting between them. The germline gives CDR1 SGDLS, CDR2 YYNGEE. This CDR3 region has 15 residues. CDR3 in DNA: TGTGCCAGCAGCGTTCGCTCGGGGTTGGCAGATACGCAGTATTTT. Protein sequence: CASSVRSGLADTQYF.

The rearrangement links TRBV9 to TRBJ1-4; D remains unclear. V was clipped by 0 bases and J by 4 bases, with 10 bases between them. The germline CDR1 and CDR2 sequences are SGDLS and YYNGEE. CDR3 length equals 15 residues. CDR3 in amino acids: CASSVGGQLNEKLFF. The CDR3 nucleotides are TGTGCCAGCAGCGTAGGAGGGCAGCTTAATGAAAAACTGTTTTTT.

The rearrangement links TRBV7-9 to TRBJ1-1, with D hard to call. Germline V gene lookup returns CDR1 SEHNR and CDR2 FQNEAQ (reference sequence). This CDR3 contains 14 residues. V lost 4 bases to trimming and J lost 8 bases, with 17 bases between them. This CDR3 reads CASSSSVRSTEAFF. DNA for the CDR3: TGTGCCAGCAGCTCTAGCGTACGCAGCACCGAAGCTTTCTTT.

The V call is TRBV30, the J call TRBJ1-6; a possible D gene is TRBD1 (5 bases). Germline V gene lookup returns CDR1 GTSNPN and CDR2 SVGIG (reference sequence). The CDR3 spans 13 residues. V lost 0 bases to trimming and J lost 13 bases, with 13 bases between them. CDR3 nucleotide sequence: TGTGCCTGGAGTGTACGGGAGGGGCTGCCCCTCCACTTT. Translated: CAWSVREGLPLHF.

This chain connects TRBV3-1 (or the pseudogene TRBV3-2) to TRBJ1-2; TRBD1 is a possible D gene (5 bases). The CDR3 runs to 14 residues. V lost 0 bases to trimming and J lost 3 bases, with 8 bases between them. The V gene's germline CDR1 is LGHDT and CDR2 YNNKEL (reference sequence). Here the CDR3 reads CASSQDLGDYGYTF. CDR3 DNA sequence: TGTGCCAGCAGCCAAGATTTAGGGGACTATGGCTACACCTTC.

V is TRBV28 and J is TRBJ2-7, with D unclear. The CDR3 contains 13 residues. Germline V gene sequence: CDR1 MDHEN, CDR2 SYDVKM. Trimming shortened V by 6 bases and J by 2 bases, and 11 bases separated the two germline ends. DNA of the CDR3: TGTGCCAGCAGCCCAGGAAGTACCTACGAGCAGTACTTC. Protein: CASSPGSTYEQYF.

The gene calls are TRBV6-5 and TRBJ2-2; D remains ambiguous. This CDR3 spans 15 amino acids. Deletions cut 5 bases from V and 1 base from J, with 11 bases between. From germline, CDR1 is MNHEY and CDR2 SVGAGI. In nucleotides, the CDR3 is TGTGCCAGCAGTCCCGAGACAATGAACACCGGGGAGCTGTTTTTT. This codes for CASSPETMNTGELFF.

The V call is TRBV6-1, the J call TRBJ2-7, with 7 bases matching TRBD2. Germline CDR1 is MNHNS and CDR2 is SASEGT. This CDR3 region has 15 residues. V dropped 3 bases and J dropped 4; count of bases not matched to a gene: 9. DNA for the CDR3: TGTGCCAGCAGTGAGTCGGGGGGTGTAACGTACGAGCAGTACTTC. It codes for CASSESGGVTYEQYF.

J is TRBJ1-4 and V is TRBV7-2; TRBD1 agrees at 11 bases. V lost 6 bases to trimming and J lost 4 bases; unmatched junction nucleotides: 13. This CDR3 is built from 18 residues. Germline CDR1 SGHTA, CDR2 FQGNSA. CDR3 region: CASRPPGTGGFSNEKLFF. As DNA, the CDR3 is TGTGCCAGCAGACCGCCCGGGACAGGGGGGTTCAGTAATGAAAAACTGTTTTTT. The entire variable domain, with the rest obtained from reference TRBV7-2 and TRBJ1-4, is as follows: GAGVSQSPSNKVTEKGKDVELRCDPISGHTALYWYRQSLGQGLEFLIYFQGNSAPDKSGLPSDRFSAERTGGSVSTLTIQRTQQEDSAVYLCASRPPGTGGFSNEKLFFGSGTQLSVL.

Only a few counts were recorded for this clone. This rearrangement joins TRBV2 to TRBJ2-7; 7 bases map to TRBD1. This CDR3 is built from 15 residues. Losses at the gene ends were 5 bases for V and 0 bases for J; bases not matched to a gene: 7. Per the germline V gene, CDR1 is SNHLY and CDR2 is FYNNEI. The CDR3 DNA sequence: TGTGCCAGCAGTAAAAAGACAGGGTCCTCCTACGAGCAGTACTTC. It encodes CASSKKTGSSYEQYF.

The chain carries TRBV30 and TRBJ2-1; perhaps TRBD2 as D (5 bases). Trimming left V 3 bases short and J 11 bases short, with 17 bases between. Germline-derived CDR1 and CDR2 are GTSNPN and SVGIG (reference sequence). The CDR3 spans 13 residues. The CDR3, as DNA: TGTGCCTGGAGGGCCGGACTCCACCGTAAGCAGTTCTTC. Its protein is CAWRAGLHRKQFF. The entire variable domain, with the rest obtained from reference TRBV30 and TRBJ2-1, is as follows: SQTIHQWPATLVQPVGSPLSLECTVEGTSNPNLYWYRQAAGRGLQLLFYSVGIGQISSEVPQNLSASRPQDRQFILSSKKLLLSDSGFYLCAWRAGLHRKQFFGPGTRLTVL.

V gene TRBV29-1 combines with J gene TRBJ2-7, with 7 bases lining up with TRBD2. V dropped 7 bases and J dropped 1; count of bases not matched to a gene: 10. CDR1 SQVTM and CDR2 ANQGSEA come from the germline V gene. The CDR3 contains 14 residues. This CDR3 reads CSGGGGGWSYEQYF. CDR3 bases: TGCAGCGGTGGTGGCGGGGGTTGGTCCTACGAGCAGTACTTC.